The rows below give T cell receptor beta chains drawn from one sample of a study of shared clonotypes between healthy human individuals. The repertoire was sequenced with immunoSEQ multiplex PCR; TCRdb's copy has only in-frame clones and lacks some. Here the sample spans 520,000 or so clones, 70% to 80% being singletons. What was sequenced was PBMCs. The receptors were sampled from a woman in her thirties or forties in good health. Some clones in this sample may be carry-over from other donors' samples. Each CDR3 is given with its conserved first and last residue. The D gene is left open where the match is weak. Expanded clones get a size class; other rows say once, few or many, or leave the size out.

V gene: TRBV19
clone size: -
J gene: TRBJ2-7
D gene: TRBD1
CDR3 protein: CASSARTGSKGYEQYF
CDR3 DNA: TGTGCCAGTAGTGCCAGGACAGGTTCGAAGGGCTACGAGCAGTACTTC

V gene: TRBV6-5
clone size: -
J gene: TRBJ1-1
D gene: -
CDR3 protein: CASSYSARVNTEAFF
CDR3 DNA: TGTGCCAGCAGTTACTCGGCCAGAGTGAACACTGAAGCTTTCTTT

V gene: TRBV6-5
clone size: -
J gene: TRBJ2-7
D gene: -
CDR3 protein: CASSYSILRSSYEQYF
CDR3 DNA: TGTGCCAGCAGTTACTCGATTCTTAGGAGTTCCTACGAGCAGTACTTC

V gene: TRBV28
clone size: -
J gene: TRBJ1-5
D gene: -
CDR3 protein: CASMGRGGGNQPQHF
CDR3 DNA: TGTGCCAGCATGGGCAGGGGTGGGGGCAATCAGCCCCAGCATTTT

V gene: TRBV5-1
clone size: -
J gene: TRBJ1-6
D gene: -
CDR3 protein: CASSRGLYDSPLHF
CDR3 DNA: TGCGCCAGCAGCCGGGGACTCTATGATTCACCCCTCCACTTT

V gene: TRBV19
clone size: -
J gene: TRBJ2-7
D gene: TRBD2
CDR3 protein: CASSYSGSNEQYF
CDR3 DNA: TGTGCCAGTAGCTATAGCGGGAGTAACGAGCAGTACTTC

V gene: TRBV7-2
clone size: -
J gene: TRBJ2-5
D gene: TRBD2
CDR3 protein: CASRRGEETQYF
CDR3 DNA: TGTGCCAGCAGACGGGGGGAAGAGACCCAGTACTTC

V gene: TRBV11-2
clone size: -
J gene: TRBJ1-5
D gene: -
CDR3 protein: CASSLDYNQPQHF
CDR3 DNA: TGTGCCAGCAGCTTAGATTACAATCAGCCCCAGCATTTT

V gene: TRBV11-2
clone size: -
J gene: TRBJ1-1
D gene: -
CDR3 protein: CASSVKGPEAFF
CDR3 DNA: TGTGCCAGCAGCGTGAAGGGCCCTGAAGCTTTCTTT

V gene: TRBV5-1
clone size: -
J gene: TRBJ2-5
D gene: -
CDR3 protein: CASSLGLVWEETQYF
CDR3 DNA: TGCGCCAGCAGCTTGGGGCTAGTTTGGGAGGAGACCCAGTACTTC

V gene: TRBV4-2
clone size: few
J gene: TRBJ2-6
D gene: -
CDR3 protein: CASSQALSSGANVLTF
CDR3 DNA: TGTGCCAGCAGCCAAGCACTCAGCTCTGGGGCCAACGTCCTGACTTTC

V gene: TRBV18
clone size: once
J gene: TRBJ2-2
D gene: -
CDR3 protein: CASSPTDTYTGELFF
CDR3 DNA: TGTGCCAGCTCACCGACTGACACCTACACCGGGGAGCTGTTTTTT

V gene: TRBV28
clone size: -
J gene: TRBJ1-1
D gene: -
CDR3 protein: CASSLRARGEAFF
CDR3 DNA: TGTGCCAGCAGTTTAAGGGCCAGGGGCGAAGCTTTCTTT

V gene: TRBV5-5
clone size: few
J gene: TRBJ1-2
D gene: TRBD1
CDR3 protein: CASSSGTGFVNGYTF
CDR3 DNA: TGTGCCAGCAGCAGCGGGACAGGGTTTGTAAATGGCTACACCTTC

V gene: TRBV19
clone size: -
J gene: TRBJ2-2
D gene: -
CDR3 protein: CASSIRGRAGELFF
CDR3 DNA: TGTGCCAGTAGTATACGGGGCAGGGCCGGGGAGCTGTTTTTT

V gene: TRBV7-9
clone size: few
J gene: TRBJ1-5
D gene: -
CDR3 protein: CASSHESNQPQHF
CDR3 DNA: TGTGCCAGCAGCCACGAGAGCAATCAGCCCCAGCATTTT

V gene: TRBV5-5
clone size: -
J gene: TRBJ1-1
D gene: TRBD1
CDR3 protein: CASSARTGNTEAFF
CDR3 DNA: TGTGCCAGCAGCGCCCGGACAGGGAACACTGAAGCTTTCTTT

V gene: TRBV28
clone size: -
J gene: TRBJ2-7
D gene: -
CDR3 protein: CASRRDYEQYF
CDR3 DNA: TGTGCCAGCAGAAGAGACTACGAGCAGTACTTC

V gene: TRBV28
clone size: -
J gene: TRBJ2-7
D gene: -
CDR3 protein: CAGSLSTEGQGYEQYF
CDR3 DNA: TGTGCCGGCAGTTTATCGACGGAGGGGCAGGGGTACGAGCAGTACTTC

V gene: TRBV5-4
clone size: -
J gene: TRBJ2-5
D gene: TRBD1
CDR3 protein: CASSKDRGETQYF
CDR3 DNA: TGTGCCAGCAGCAAGGACAGGGGGGAGACCCAGTACTTC

V gene: TRBV28
clone size: few
J gene: TRBJ1-2
D gene: -
CDR3 protein: CAAEMQGYTF
CDR3 DNA: TGTGCCGCCGAGATGCAAGGCTACACCTTC

V gene: TRBV2
clone size: -
J gene: TRBJ2-5
D gene: -
CDR3 protein: CASRRAETQYF
CDR3 DNA: TGTGCCAGCAGGCGGGCGGAGACCCAGTACTTC

V gene: TRBV6-6
clone size: -
J gene: TRBJ1-2
D gene: -
CDR3 protein: CASSRGWDGYTF
CDR3 DNA: TGTGCCAGCAGCCGAGGGTGGGATGGCTACACCTTC

V gene: TRBV19
clone size: -
J gene: TRBJ1-1
D gene: -
CDR3 protein: CASRTPRGGETEAFF
CDR3 DNA: TGTGCCAGTAGGACCCCCCGCGGAGGGGAGACTGAAGCTTTCTTT

V gene: TRBV5-1
clone size: -
J gene: TRBJ2-2
D gene: TRBD1
CDR3 protein: CASSPGQGITGELFF
CDR3 DNA: TGCGCCAGCAGTCCGGGACAGGGCATCACCGGGGAGCTGTTTTTT

V gene: TRBV28
clone size: -
J gene: TRBJ2-7
D gene: -
CDR3 protein: CASSAGTYEQYF
CDR3 DNA: TGTGCCAGCAGTGCCGGGACGTACGAGCAGTACTTC

V gene: TRBV18
clone size: -
J gene: TRBJ2-5
D gene: -
CDR3 protein: CASSPRVGEETQYF
CDR3 DNA: TGTGCCAGCTCACCACGTGTCGGCGAAGAGACCCAGTACTTC

V gene: TRBV28
clone size: -
J gene: TRBJ1-2
D gene: TRBD1
CDR3 protein: CASSLPGRGLVNYGYTF
CDR3 DNA: TGTGCCAGCAGTTTACCCGGCAGGGGGCTCGTTAACTATGGCTACACCTTC

V gene: TRBV5-1
clone size: -
J gene: TRBJ2-7
D gene: -
CDR3 protein: CASSLAGPHTSYEQYF
CDR3 DNA: TGCGCCAGCAGCCTGGCCGGACCCCACACCTCCTACGAGCAGTACTTC

V gene: TRBV7-2
clone size: -
J gene: TRBJ2-1
D gene: TRBD2
CDR3 protein: CASSLAIAGGREQFF
CDR3 DNA: TGTGCCAGCAGCTTGGCGATAGCGGGGGGCCGGGAGCAGTTCTTC

V gene: TRBV19
clone size: -
J gene: TRBJ2-1
D gene: TRBD2
CDR3 protein: CASSYIAGFNEQFF
CDR3 DNA: TGTGCCAGTAGTTATATAGCGGGGTTCAATGAGCAGTTCTTC

V gene: TRBV15
clone size: -
J gene: TRBJ2-1
D gene: TRBD1
CDR3 protein: CATSRARDRQFF
CDR3 DNA: TGTGCCACCAGCAGGGCGAGGGACAGGCAGTTCTTC

V gene: TRBV5-5
clone size: -
J gene: TRBJ1-4
D gene: -
CDR3 protein: CASSPDSNEKLFF
CDR3 DNA: TGTGCCAGCAGCCCTGACAGTAATGAAAAACTGTTTTTT

V gene: TRBV5-1
clone size: -
J gene: TRBJ2-2
D gene: -
CDR3 protein: CASSLQGLSNTGELFF
CDR3 DNA: TGCGCCAGCAGCCTACAGGGTCTTTCGAACACCGGGGAGCTGTTTTTT

V gene: TRBV2
clone size: -
J gene: TRBJ2-7
D gene: -
CDR3 protein: CASREDSSYEQYF
CDR3 DNA: TGTGCCAGCAGGGAGGACAGTTCCTACGAGCAGTACTTC

V gene: TRBV30
clone size: few
J gene: TRBJ2-5
D gene: -
CDR3 protein: CAWSRQETQYF
CDR3 DNA: TGTGCCTGGAGTCGACAAGAGACCCAGTACTTC

V gene: TRBV7-2
clone size: -
J gene: TRBJ2-7
D gene: TRBD2
CDR3 protein: CASSPASGRASEQYF
CDR3 DNA: TGTGCCAGCAGCCCAGCTAGCGGGAGGGCTAGCGAGCAGTACTTC